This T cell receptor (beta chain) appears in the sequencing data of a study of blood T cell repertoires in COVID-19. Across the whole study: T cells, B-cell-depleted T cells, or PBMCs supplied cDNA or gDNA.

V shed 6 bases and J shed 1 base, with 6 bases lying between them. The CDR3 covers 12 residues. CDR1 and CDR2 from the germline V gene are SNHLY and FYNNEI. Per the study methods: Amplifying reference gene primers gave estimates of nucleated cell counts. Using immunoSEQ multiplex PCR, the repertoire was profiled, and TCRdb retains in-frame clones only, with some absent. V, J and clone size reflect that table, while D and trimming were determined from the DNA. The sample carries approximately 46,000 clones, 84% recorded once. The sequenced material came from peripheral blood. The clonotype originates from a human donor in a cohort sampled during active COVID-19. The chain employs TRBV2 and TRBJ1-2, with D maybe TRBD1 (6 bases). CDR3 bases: TGTGCCAGCAGACAGGGTAACTATGGCTACACCTTC. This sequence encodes CASRQGNYGYTF. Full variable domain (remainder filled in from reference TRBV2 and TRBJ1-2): EPEVTQTPSHQVTQMGQEVILRCVPISNHLYFYWYRQILGQKVEFLVSFYNNEISEKSEIFDDQFSVERPDGSNFTLKIRSTKLEDSAMYFCASRQGNYGYTFGSGTRLTVV.